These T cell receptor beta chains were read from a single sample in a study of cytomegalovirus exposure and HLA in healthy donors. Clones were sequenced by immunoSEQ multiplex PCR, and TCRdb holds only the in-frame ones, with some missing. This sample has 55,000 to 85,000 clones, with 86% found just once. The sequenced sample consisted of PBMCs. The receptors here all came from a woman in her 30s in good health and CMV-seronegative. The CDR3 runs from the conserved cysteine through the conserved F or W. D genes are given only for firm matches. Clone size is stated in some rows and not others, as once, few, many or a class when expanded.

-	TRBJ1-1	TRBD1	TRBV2	CASSDGPGQGNTEAFF	TGTGCCAGCAGTGATGGACCGGGACAGGGGAACACTGAAGCTTTCTTT
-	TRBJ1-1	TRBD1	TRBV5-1	CASSPDRGRENTEAFF	TGCGCCAGCAGCCCTGACAGGGGGCGGGAGAACACTGAAGCTTTCTTT
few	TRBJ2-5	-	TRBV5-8	CASSPGTLKETQYF	TGTGCCAGCAGTCCCGGGACACTGAAGGAGACCCAGTACTTC
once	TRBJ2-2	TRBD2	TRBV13	CASSVRGLAPNTGELFF	TGTGCCAGCAGCGTAAGGGGACTAGCGCCGAACACCGGGGAGCTGTTTTTT
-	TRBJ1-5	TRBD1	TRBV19	CASSTRIFPRDRDGGSNQPQHF	TGTGCCAGTAGTACGAGGATATTCCCCCGGGACAGGGACGGGGGAAGCAATCAGCCCCAGCATTTT
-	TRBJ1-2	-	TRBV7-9	CASTNGTSFGKGYTF	TGTGCCAGCACCAACGGGACATCCTTTGGTAAGGGCTACACCTTC
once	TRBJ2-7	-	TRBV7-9	CASSLTDRSPYEQYF	TGTGCCAGCAGCTTAACCGACAGGTCCCCCTACGAGCAGTACTTC
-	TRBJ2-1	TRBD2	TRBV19	CASSNLAGGPGYNEQFF	TGTGCCAGTAGTAACCTAGCGGGAGGGCCGGGCTACAATGAGCAGTTCTTC
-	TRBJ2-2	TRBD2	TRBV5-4	CASSLLASPNTGELFF	TGTGCCAGCAGCTTACTAGCGTCCCCGAACACCGGGGAGCTGTTTTTT
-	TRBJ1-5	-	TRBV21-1	CASSILGAGFSQPQHF	TGTGCCAGCAGCATCCTGGGGGCAGGGTTCAGTCAGCCCCAGCATTTT
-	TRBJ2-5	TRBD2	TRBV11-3	CASSTGLAGSETQYF	TGTGCCAGCAGCACAGGACTAGCGGGTTCGGAGACCCAGTACTTC
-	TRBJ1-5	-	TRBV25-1	CASSEAGASNQPQHF	TGTGCCAGCAGTGAAGCAGGGGCCAGCAATCAGCCCCAGCATTTT
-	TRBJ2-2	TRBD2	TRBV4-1	CASSQDPYASGSHTGELFF	TGCGCCAGCAGCCAAGATCCATATGCGAGCGGGAGTCACACCGGGGAGCTGTTTTTT
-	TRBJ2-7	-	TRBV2	CASGTNFYEQYF	TGTGCCAGCGGGACAAATTTCTACGAGCAGTACTTC
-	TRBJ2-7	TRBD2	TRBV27	CASSTRGGGSYEQYF	TGTGCCAGCAGTACTCGCGGCGGGGGCTCCTACGAGCAGTACTTC
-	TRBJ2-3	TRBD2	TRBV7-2	CASREGTSGLTDTQYF	TGTGCCAGCAGGGAGGGGACTAGCGGGCTCACAGATACGCAGTATTTT
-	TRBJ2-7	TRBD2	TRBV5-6	CASSETSGSEQYF	TGTGCCAGCAGTGAGACTAGCGGGTCCGAGCAGTACTTC
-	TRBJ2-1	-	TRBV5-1	CASSLVGSGGNEQFF	TGCGCCAGCAGCTTGGTAGGGTCCGGGGGCAATGAGCAGTTCTTC
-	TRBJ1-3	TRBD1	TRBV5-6	CASSSQGLGNTIYF	TGTGCCAGCAGCTCACAGGGGCTGGGAAACACCATATATTTT
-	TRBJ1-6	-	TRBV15	CATSRDWGENGSPLHF	TGTGCCACCAGCAGAGATTGGGGAGAGAACGGTTCACCCCTCCACTTT
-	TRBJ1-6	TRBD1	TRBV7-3	CASSKGQANSPLHF	TGTGCCAGCAGCAAGGGACAGGCCAATTCACCCCTCCACTTT
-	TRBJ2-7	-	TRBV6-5	CASSRSGAYEQYF	TGTGCCAGCAGTCGAAGCGGTGCCTACGAGCAGTACTTC
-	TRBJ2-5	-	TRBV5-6	CASSPTPGKVQETQYF	TGTGCCAGCAGCCCTACCCCAGGGAAAGTTCAAGAGACCCAGTACTTC
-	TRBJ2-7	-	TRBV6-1	CASKQDNAYEQYF	TGTGCCAGCAAACAGGACAATGCCTACGAGCAGTACTTC
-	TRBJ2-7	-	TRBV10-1	CASSEWTRSYEQYF	TGCGCCAGCAGTGAATGGACAAGGTCCTACGAGCAGTACTTC
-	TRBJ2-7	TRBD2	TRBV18	CASSPGLAGYEQYF	TGTGCCAGCTCACCTGGACTAGCGGGTTACGAGCAGTACTTC
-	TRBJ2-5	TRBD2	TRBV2	CASSLAEETQYF	TGTGCCAGCAGCCTAGCGGAAGAGACCCAGTACTTC
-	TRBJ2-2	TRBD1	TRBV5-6	CASSLSYTGQSFTGELFF	TGTGCCAGCAGCTTGTCCTATACGGGACAGTCGTTCACCGGGGAGCTGTTTTTT
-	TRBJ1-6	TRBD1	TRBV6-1	CASRLTGDSPLHF	TGTGCCAGCAGATTGACAGGGGATTCACCCCTCCACTTT
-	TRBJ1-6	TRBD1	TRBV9	CASTSGTGDNSPLHF	TGTGCCAGCACCTCCGGGACAGGGGACAATTCACCCCTCCACTTT
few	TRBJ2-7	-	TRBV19	CASISEHEQYF	TGTGCCAGTATTAGCGAACACGAGCAGTACTTC
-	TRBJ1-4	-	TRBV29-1	CSVASVRGAEQGKLFF	TGCAGCGTTGCGTCTGTAAGGGGCGCGGAACAGGGAAAACTGTTTTTT
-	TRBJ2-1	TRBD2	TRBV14	CASSQVRREGNSYNEQFF	TGTGCCAGCAGCCAAGTTAGGCGGGAGGGGAACTCCTACAATGAGCAGTTCTTC
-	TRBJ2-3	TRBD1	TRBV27	CASSPGQTTDTQYF	TGTGCCAGCAGTCCGGGACAGACCACAGATACGCAGTATTTT
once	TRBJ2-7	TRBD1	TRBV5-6	CASSQLGWGQGGHEQYF	TGTGCCAGCAGCCAGCTTGGGTGGGGACAGGGGGGACACGAGCAGTACTTC
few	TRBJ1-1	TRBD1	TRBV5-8	CASSLGTANTEAFF	TGTGCCAGCAGCCTTGGGACAGCAAACACTGAAGCTTTCTTT
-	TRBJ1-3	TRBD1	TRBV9	CASSVATGGIGNTIYF	TGTGCCAGCAGCGTAGCTACAGGGGGGATTGGAAACACCATATATTTT
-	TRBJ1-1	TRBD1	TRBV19	CASSTRDSLYTEAFF	TGTGCCAGTAGTACCCGGGACAGCCTATACACTGAAGCTTTCTTT
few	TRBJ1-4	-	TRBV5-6	CASSWRDGYEKLFF	TGTGCCAGCAGCTGGAGGGACGGCTATGAAAAACTGTTTTTT
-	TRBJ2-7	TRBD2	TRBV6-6	CASSYSGGEYEQYF	TGTGCCAGCAGTTACTCCGGGGGGGAGTACGAGCAGTACTTC
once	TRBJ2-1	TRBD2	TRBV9	CASSTHRGSGHNEQFF	TGTGCCAGCAGCACACATCGCGGGAGTGGGCACAATGAGCAGTTCTTC
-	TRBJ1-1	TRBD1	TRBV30	CAWTRILDRANTEAFF	TGTGCCTGGACTCGCATCCTGGACAGGGCGAACACTGAAGCTTTCTTT
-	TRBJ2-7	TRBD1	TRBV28	CASSPGQSYEQYF	TGTGCCAGCAGCCCGGGACAGTCCTACGAGCAGTACTTC
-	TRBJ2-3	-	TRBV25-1	CASRYSGKGTDTQYF	TGTGCCAGCAGGTACTCAGGGAAAGGGACAGATACGCAGTATTTT
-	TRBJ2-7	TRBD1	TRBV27	CASNQGAYEQYF	TGTGCCAGTAACCAGGGGGCCTACGAGCAGTACTTC
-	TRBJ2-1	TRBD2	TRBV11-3	CASSPKPSGSLRDEQFF	TGTGCCAGCAGCCCCAAACCTAGCGGGAGCTTACGGGATGAGCAGTTCTTC
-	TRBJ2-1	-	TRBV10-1	CASSESPGGSEQFF	TGCGCCAGCAGTGAGAGTCCCGGGGGAAGTGAGCAGTTCTTC
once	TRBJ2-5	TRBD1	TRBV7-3	CASSLQGQNQETQYF	TGTGCCAGCAGCTTACAGGGACAGAACCAAGAGACCCAGTACTTC
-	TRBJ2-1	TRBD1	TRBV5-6	CASSFGTGHGNEQFF	TGTGCCAGCAGCTTTGGGACAGGTCACGGGAATGAGCAGTTCTTC
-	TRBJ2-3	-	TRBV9	CASSVAGAGGDTQYF	TGTGCCAGCAGCGTAGCAGGGGCAGGAGGAGATACGCAGTATTTT
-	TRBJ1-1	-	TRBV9	CASSVGQAGMNTEAFF	TGTGCCAGCAGCGTAGGACAGGCAGGGATGAACACTGAAGCTTTCTTT
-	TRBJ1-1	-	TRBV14	CASSGDGTRAFF	TGTGCCAGCAGCGGAGACGGGACACGGGCTTTCTTT
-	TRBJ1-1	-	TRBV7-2	CASSPGGVSGLNTEAFF	TGTGCCAGCAGCCCGGGGGGGGTTTCAGGGTTGAACACTGAAGCTTTCTTT
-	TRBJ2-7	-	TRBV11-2	CASSPLLPDRGTYEQYF	TGTGCCAGCAGCCCGCTCCTCCCGGACAGAGGGACCTACGAGCAGTACTTC
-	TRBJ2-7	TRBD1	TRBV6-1	CASSRDRYEQYF	TGTGCCAGCAGCAGGGACAGATACGAGCAGTACTTC